The T cell receptor (beta chain) under discussion was sequenced for a study of radiation and T cells in renal cell carcinoma. Study background: Nephrectomy followed 15 Gy stereotactic body radiation by 4 weeks.

The CDR3 sequence is 14 residues long. Per the germline V gene, CDR1 is LNHDA and CDR2 is SQIVND (reference sequence). With 0 bases removed from V and 1 base from J, the gap between germline ends came to 3 bases. In this sample, this clone turned up once. Its target is unknown. The same CDR3 is also encoded by other DNA sequences in this sample. Time point indicated: baseline pretreatment blood. Treatment: 15 Gy SBRT to primary tumor, nephrectomy 4 weeks later. The tumor was a clear cell renal cell carcinoma. TCRdb keeps only in-frame clones here, not all; method: immunoSEQ multiplex PCR. The data contain 85,000 to 100,000 clones, approximately 86% of them singletons. Study-wide points: In blood, top tumor clones expanded by 2 weeks, shrinking by 4. Baseline intratumoral clonotype presence is unknown without pretreatment biopsies.

This receptor was identified in a man between 45 and 60 years old with renal cell carcinoma. The chain couples TRBV19 to TRBJ2-2; D not certain. Specimen: blood, collected from a patient whose treatment included radiotherapy and nephrectomy. In DNA form, the CDR3 reads TGTGCCAGTAGTATAGACAGGAACACCGGGGAGCTGTTTTTT. Its translation: CASSIDRNTGELFF.